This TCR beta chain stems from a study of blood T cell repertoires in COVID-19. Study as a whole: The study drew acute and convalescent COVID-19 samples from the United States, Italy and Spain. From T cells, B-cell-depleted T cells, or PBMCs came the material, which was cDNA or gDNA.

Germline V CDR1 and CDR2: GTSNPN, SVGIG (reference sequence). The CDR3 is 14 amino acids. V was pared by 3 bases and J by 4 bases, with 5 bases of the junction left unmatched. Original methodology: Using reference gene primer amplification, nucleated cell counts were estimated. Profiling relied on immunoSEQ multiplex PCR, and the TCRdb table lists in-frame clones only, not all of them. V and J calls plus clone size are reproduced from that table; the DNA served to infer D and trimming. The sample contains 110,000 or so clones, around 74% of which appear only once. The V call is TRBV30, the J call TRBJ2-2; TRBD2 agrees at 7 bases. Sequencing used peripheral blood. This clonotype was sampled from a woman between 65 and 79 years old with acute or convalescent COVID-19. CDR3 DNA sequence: TGTGCCTGGAGGAAGGGAGGGCTCACCGGGGAGCTGTTTTTT. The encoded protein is CAWRKGGLTGELFF.